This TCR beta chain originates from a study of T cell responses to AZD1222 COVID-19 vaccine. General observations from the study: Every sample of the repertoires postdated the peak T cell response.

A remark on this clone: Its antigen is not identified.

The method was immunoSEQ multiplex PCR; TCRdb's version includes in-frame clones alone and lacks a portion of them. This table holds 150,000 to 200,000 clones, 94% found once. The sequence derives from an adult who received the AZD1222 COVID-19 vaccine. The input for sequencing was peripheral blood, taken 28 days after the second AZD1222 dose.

Here the CDR3 reads CASSNLGQTYEQYF. CDR3 coding DNA: TGTGCCAGCAGTAACCTGGGACAGACCTACGAGCAGTACTTC. The rearrangement joins TRBV5-6 to TRBJ2-7, with 7 positions matching TRBD1. The CDR3 sequence is 14 residues long. The V gene's germline CDR1 is SGHDT and CDR2 YYEEEE. V lost 5 bases to trimming and J lost 2 bases; unmatched junction nucleotides: 7. Drawing the rest from reference TRBV5-6 and TRBJ2-7, the complete variable domain is DAGVTQSPTHLIKTRGQQVTLRCSPKSGHDTVSWYQQALGQGPQFIFQYYEEEERQRGNFPDRFSGHQFPNYSSELNVNALLLGDSALYLCASSNLGQTYEQYFGPGTRLTVT.